The sequence of this TCR beta chain was determined in a study of blood T cell repertoires in COVID-19. The overall study: T cells, B-cell-depleted T cells, or PBMCs supplied cDNA or gDNA.

Participants, about 18 to 90 years old, spanned around 25 US areas. Grouping used clinical history reported by participants in a survey and questionnaire. Resolution of symptoms, clearance, or two negative PCRs was present in recovered Cohort 3 donors. Profiling relied on immunoSEQ multiplex PCR, and the TCRdb table lists in-frame clones only, not all of them. The table has a few hundred thousand clones, over 80% seen once; the top ten hold more than 5%. The CDR3 runs to 14 residues. Germline lookup yields CDR1 SGHTA and CDR2 FQGTGA. Trimming removed 3 bases from V and 5 bases from J, with 13 bases in between.

This chain uses TRBV7-3 with TRBJ2-5; a possible D gene is TRBD1 (6 bases). The sample consisted of PBMCs or T cells enriched from blood (not recorded which). The receptor's source is a man between 25 and 39 years old who had recovered from COVID-19. The CDR3 loop reads CASSFTPTGETQYF. CDR3 bases: TGTGCCAGCAGCTTTACCCCAACAGGGGAGACCCAGTACTTC.